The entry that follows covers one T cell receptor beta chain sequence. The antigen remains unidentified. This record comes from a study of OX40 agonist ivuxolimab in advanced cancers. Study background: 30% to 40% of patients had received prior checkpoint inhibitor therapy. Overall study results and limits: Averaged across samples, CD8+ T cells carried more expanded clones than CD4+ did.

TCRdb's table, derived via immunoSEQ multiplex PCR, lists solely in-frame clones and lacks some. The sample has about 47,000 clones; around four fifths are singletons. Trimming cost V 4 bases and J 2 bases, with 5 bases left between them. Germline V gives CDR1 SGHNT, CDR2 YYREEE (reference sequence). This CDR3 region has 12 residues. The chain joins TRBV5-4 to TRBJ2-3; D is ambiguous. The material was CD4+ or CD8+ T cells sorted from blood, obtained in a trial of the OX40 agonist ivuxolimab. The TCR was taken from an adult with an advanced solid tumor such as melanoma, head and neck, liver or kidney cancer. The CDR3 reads CASSGDTDTQYF. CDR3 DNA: TGTGCCAGCAGCGGGGACACAGATACGCAGTATTTT. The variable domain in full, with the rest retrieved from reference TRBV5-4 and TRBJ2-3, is ETGVTQSPTHLIKTRGQQVTLRCSSQSGHNTVSWYQQALGQGPQFIFQYYREEENGRGNFPPRFSGLQFPNYSSELNVNALELDDSALYLCASSGDTDTQYFGPGTRLTVL.